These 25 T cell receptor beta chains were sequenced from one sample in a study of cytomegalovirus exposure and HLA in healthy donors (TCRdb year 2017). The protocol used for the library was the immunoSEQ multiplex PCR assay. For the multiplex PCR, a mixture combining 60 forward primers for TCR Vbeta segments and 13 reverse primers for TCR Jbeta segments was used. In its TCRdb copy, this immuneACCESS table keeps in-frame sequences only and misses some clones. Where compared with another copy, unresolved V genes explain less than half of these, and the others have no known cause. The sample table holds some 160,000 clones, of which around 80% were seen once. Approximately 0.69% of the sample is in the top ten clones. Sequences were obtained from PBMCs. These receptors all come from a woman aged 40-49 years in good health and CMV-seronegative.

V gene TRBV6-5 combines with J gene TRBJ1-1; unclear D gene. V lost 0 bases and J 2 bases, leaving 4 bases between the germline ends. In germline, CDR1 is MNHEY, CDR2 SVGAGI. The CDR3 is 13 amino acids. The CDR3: CASSYSRNTEAFF. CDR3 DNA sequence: TGTGCCAGCAGTTACTCGAGAAACACTGAAGCTTTCTTT.

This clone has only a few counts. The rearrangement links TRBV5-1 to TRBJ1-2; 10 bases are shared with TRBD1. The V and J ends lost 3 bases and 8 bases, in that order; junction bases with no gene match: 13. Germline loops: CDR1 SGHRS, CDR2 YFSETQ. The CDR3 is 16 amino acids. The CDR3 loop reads CASSYSGTGASYGYTF. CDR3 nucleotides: TGCGCCAGCAGCTATTCCGGGACAGGGGCGTCCTACGGCTACACCTTC.

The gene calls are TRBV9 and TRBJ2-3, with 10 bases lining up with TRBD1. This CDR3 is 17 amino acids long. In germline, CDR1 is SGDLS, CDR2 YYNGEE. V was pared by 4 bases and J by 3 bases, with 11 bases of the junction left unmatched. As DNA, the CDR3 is TGTGCCAGCAGCTTCACTGGGGACAGGGGTTGGACAGATACGCAGTATTTT. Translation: CASSFTGDRGWTDTQYF. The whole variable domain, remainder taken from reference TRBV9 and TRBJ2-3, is DSGVTQTPKHLITATGQRVTLRCSPRSGDLSVYWYQQSLDQGLQFLIQYYNGEERAKGNILERFSAQQFPDLHSELNLSSLELGDSALYFCASSFTGDRGWTDTQYFGPGTRLTVL.

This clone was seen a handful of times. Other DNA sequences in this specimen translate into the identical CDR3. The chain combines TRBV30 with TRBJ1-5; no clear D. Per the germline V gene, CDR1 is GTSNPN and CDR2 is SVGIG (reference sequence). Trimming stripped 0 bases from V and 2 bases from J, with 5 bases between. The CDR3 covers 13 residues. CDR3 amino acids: CAWSVTGNQPQHF. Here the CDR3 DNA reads TGTGCCTGGAGTGTTACAGGCAATCAGCCCCAGCATTTT.

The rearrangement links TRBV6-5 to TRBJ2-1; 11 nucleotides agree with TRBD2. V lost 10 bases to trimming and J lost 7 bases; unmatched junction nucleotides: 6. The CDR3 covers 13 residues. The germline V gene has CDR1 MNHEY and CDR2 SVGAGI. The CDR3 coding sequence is TGTGCCACCGTAGCGGGGGGGCTGAATGAGCAGTTCTTC. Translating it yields CATVAGGLNEQFF.

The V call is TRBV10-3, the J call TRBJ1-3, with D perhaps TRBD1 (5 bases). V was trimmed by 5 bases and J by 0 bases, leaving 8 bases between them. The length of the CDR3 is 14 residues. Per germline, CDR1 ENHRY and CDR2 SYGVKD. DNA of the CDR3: TGTGCCATCAGTATGGGGGGCTCTGGAAACACCATATATTTT. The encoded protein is CAISMGGSGNTIYF.

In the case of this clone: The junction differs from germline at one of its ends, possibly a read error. The DNA of the CDR3 is TGTGCCAGCAGTATGTCGACTAGCGGGATCTTCGGGGAGCTGTTTTTT. Residues: CASSMSTSGIFGELFF. The chain links TRBV19 to TRBJ2-2, with TRBD2 matching 11 bases. CDR3 length equals 16 residues. Looked up from germline, CDR1 is LNHDA and CDR2 is SQIVND (reference sequence).

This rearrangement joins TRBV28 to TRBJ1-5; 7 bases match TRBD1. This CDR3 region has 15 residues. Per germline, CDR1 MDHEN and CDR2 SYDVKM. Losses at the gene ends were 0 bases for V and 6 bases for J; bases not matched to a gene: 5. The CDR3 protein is CASSLWAGGRQPQHF. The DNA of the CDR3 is TGTGCCAGCAGTTTATGGGCAGGGGGGCGTCAGCCCCAGCATTTT.

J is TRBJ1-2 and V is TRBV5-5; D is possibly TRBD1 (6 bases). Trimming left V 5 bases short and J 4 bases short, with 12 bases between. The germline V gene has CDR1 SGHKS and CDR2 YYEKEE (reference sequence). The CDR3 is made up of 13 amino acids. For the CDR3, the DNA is TGTGCCAGCAGATCAACAGGGCTCTATGGCTACACCTTC. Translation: CASRSTGLYGYTF.

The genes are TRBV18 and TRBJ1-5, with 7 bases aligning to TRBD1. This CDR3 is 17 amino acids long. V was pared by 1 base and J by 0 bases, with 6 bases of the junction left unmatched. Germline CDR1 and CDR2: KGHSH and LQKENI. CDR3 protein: CASSPLGQLYSNQPQHF. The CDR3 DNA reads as TGTGCCAGCTCACCACTGGGACAGCTGTATAGCAATCAGCCCCAGCATTTT.

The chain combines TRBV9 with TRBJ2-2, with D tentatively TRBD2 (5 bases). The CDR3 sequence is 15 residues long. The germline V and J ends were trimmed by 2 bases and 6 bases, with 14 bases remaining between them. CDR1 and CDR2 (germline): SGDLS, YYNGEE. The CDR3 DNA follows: TGTGCCAGCAGCGTGGACTTGCGGAAACCCGGGGAGCTGTTTTTT. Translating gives CASSVDLRKPGELFF.

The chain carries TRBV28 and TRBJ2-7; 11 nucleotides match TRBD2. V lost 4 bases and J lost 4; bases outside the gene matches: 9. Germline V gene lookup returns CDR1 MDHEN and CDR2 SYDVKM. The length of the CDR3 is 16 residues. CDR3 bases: TGTGCCAGCAGTTCCCCGGGACTAGCGGCAGGTTACGAGCAGTACTTC. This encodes CASSSPGLAAGYEQYF.

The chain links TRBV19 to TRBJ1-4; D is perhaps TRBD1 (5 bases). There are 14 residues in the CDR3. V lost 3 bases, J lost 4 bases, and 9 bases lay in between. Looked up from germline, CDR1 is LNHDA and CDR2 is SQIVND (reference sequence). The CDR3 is CASSMGLGNEKLFF. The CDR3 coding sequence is TGTGCCAGTAGTATGGGACTGGGTAATGAAAAACTGTTTTTT.

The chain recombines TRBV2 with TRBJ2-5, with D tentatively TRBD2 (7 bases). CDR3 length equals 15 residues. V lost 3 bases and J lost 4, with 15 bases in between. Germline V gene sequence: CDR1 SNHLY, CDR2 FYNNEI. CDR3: CASSDGGGLGETQYF. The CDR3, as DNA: TGTGCCAGCAGTGATGGGGGGGGCTTGGGAGAGACCCAGTACTTC. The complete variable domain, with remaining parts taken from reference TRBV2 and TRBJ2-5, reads EPEVTQTPSHQVTQMGQEVILRCVPISNHLYFYWYRQILGQKVEFLVSFYNNEISEKSEIFDDQFSVERPDGSNFTLKIRSTKLEDSAMYFCASSDGGGLGETQYFGPGTRLLVL.

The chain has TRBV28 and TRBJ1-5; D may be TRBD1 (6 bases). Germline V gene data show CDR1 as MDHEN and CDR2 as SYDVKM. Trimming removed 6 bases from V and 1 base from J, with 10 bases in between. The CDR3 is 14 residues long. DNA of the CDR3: TGTGCCAGCAGATCACAGGGAAGCAATCAGCCCCAGCATTTT. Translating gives CASRSQGSNQPQHF.

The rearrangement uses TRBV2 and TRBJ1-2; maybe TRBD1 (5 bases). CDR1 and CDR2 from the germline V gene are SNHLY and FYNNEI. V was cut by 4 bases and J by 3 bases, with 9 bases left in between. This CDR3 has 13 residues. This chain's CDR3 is CASSGRADYGYTF. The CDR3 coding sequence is TGTGCCAGCAGTGGCAGGGCTGACTATGGCTACACCTTC. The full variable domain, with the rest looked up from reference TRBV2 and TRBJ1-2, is EPEVTQTPSHQVTQMGQEVILRCVPISNHLYFYWYRQILGQKVEFLVSFYNNEISEKSEIFDDQFSVERPDGSNFTLKIRSTKLEDSAMYFCASSGRADYGYTFGSGTRLTVV.

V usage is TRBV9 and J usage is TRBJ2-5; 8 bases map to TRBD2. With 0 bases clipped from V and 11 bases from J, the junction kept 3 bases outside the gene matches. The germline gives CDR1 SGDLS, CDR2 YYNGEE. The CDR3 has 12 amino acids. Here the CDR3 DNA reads TGTGCCAGCAGCGTAGCAGCGGGAGCTCAGTACTTC. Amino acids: CASSVAAGAQYF.

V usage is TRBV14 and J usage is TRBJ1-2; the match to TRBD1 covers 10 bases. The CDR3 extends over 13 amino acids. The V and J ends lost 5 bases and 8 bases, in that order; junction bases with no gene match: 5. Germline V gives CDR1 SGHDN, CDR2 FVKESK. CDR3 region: CASSYGTGDGYTF. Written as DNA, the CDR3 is TGTGCCAGCAGCTACGGGACAGGGGACGGCTACACCTTC.

CDR3 DNA: TGTGCCTGGAGTGTAGGCGGGAGAGAAAACGGGGAGCTGTTTTTT. Its protein product is CAWSVGGRENGELFF. This chain links TRBV30 with TRBJ2-2; the match to TRBD2 covers 7 bases. The CDR3 is 15 residues long. Trimming cost V 0 bases and J 7 bases; bases outside gene matches: 8. Per germline, CDR1 GTSNPN and CDR2 SVGIG (reference sequence).

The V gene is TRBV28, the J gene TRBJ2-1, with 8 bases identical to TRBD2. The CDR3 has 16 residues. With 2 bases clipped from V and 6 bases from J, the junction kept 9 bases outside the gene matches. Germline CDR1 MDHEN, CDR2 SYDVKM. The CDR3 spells CASSLNAGGVLNEQFF. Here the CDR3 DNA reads TGTGCCAGCAGTTTAAACGCGGGAGGAGTCCTCAATGAGCAGTTCTTC.

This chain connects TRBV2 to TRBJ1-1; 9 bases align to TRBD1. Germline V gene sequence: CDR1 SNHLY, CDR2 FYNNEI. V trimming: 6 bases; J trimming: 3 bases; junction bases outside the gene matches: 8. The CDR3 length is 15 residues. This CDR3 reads CASRESRDRDTEAFF. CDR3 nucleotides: TGTGCCAGCAGGGAGAGCCGGGACAGGGACACTGAAGCTTTCTTT.

The CDR3, as DNA: TGTGCCAGCAGCCGAGGGGGACAGGGGGCTTGGGAGACCCAGTACTTC. It encodes CASSRGGQGAWETQYF. The chain uses TRBV14 and TRBJ2-5; TRBD1 matches at 12 bases. The CDR3 is 16 residues long. Unmatched junction bases numbered 8, after V lost 4 bases and J lost 5 bases. CDR1 is SGHDN and CDR2 is FVKESK in the germline V gene.

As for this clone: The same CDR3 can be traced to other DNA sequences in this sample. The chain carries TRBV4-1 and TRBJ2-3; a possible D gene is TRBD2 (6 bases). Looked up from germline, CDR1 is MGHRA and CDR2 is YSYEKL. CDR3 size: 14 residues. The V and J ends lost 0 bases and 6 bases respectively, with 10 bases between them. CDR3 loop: CASSQDGGVDTQYF. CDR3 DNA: TGCGCCAGCAGCCAAGACGGAGGGGTTGATACGCAGTATTTT.

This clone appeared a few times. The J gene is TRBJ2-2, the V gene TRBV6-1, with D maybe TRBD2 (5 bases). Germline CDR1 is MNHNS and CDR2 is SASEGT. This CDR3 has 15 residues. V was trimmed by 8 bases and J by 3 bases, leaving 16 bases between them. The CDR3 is CASATKILDTGELFF. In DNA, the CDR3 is TGTGCCAGCGCGACTAAGATCCTTGACACCGGGGAGCTGTTTTTT.

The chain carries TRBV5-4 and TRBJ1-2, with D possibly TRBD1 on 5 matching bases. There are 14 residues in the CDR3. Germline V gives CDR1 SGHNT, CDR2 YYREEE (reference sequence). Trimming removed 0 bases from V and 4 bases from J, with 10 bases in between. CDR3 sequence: CASSLAGGSYGYTF. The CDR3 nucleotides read TGTGCCAGCAGCTTGGCCGGGGGGAGCTATGGCTACACCTTC.